This T cell receptor beta chain derives from a study of T cell responses to AZD1222 COVID-19 vaccine (dated by TCRdb to about 2021). Some background on the complete study: AZD1222 recipients given second doses at about 4 weeks or at about 12 weeks were pooled, since spike-specific TCR depth and breadth were not found to differ between the two schedules. TCR sequencing was performed for about 250 trial participants, of whom some 200 were given two doses of AZD1222 and around 25 were given two doses of MenACWY control vaccine. Trial participants were enrolled into age subgroups of 18-55, 56-69 and 70-plus years, which contained approximately 150, 30 and 60 TCR-sequenced participants, respectively.

The CDR3 regions of human TCRbeta chains were analyzed by immunosequencing. Concerning the study's data processing: Repertoire TCRs were checked for matches against a reference library of SARS-CoV-2-specific TCRs that had been generated using the MIRA antigen-specificity platform. Breadth was defined as the fraction of unique TCRs that were SARS-CoV-2-associated, and depth was defined as the fraction of total T cells that were SARS-CoV-2-associated. Using the MIRA data, each spike-specific TCR was assigned both to the spike region to which the TCR was reactive and to a CD4 or CD8 class. Log10-transformed breadth and depth values were compared by one-way ANOVA with Sidak's multiple comparisons tests. What TCRdb holds here is the immuneACCESS table cut down to in-frame rearrangements. Part of the clones is not present; checked against another copy, under half of the missing clones reflect an unresolved V gene, and the others are unexplained. The V and J calls and the clone size are those of that table, but D and trimming were determined from the DNA. The sample table contains 75,000 to 100,000 clones; only one count was recorded for about 88% of them. The ten largest clones represent roughly 2.8% of the sample.

The time point label, read with the paper, signifies: baseline before first vaccination. Samples from vaccinated people were obtained from the UK trials COV001 and COV002, which included a single-blind randomized controlled phase 2/3 trial of AZD1222 (ChAdOx1 nCoV-19) in healthy adults. For TCRbeta chain sequencing, PBMC samples were collected from trial participants at day 0 and at day 28 after the second dose. The research as a whole found: Only six AZD1222 recipients were SARS-CoV-2 seropositive at baseline, limiting conclusions about previously exposed vaccinees. Epitopes outside the regions mutated in the B.1.351 and B.1.1.7 variants were reportedly recognized by nearly half of the unique spike-specific TCRs. Because no day 14 peak-response samples were available, the repertoires could be characterized only after the peak T cell response. Vaccine-associated CD4 TCRs spanned the whole spike protein, with dominant responses in regions 160-218 and 743-854. Participants were mostly white British, with more females than males. The authors suggested clonal diversity may have been underestimated. In the small 56-69-year group, the increase in depth fell short of significance, most likely because of low power. Spike-specific TCR breadth and depth rose significantly after two AZD1222 doses compared with day 0 and with MenACWY recipients.

As for this clone: Its specific antigen is unknown. Base-call qualities are not available, and no considerably larger clone is one nucleotide away.

Trimming removed 3 bases from V and 1 base from J; the gene matches leave 1 base unexplained. The CDR3 starts with the cysteine, ends with the phenylalanine, and has 17 residues. Here the CDR3 DNA is all that survives: 51 bases in frame from base 1. Taken from the germline V gene, the CDR1 and CDR2 loops are ENHRY and SYGVKD. The sequence joins TRBV10-3 to TRBJ2-3, with 16 bases aligning to TRBD2. The TCR originated in an adult in good health. The material was peripheral blood, obtained on day 0 of AZD1222 vaccination. The nucleotide sequence is given as TGTGCCATCAGTGACGGGACTAGCGGGGGGGGCACAGATACGCAGTATTTT. This codes for CAISDGTSGGGTDTQYF.